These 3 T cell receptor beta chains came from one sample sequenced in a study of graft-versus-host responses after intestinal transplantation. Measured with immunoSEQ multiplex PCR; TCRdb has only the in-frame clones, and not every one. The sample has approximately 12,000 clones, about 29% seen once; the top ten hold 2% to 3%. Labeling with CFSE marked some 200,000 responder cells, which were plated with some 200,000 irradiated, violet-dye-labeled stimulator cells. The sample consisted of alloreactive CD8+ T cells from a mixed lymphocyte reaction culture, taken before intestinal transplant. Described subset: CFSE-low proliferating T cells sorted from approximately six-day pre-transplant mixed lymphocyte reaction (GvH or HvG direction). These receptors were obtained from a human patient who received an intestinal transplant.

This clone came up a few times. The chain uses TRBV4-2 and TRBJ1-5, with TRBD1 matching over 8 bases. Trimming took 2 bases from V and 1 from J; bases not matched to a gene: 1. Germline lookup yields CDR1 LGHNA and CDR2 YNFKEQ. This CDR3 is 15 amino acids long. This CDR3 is CASSQRTGSNQPQHF. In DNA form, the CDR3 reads TGTGCCAGCAGCCAAAGGACAGGGAGCAATCAGCCCCAGCATTTT.

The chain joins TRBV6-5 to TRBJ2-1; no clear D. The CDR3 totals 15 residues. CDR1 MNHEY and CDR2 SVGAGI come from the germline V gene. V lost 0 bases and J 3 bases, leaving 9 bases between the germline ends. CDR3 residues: CASSYSALLYNEQFF. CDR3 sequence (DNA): TGTGCCAGCAGTTACTCGGCCCTCCTCTACAATGAGCAGTTCTTC.

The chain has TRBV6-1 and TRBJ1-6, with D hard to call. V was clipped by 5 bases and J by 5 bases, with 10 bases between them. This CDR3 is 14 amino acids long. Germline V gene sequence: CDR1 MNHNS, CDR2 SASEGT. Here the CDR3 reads CASSYTVDNSPLHF. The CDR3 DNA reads TGTGCCAGCAGTTATACAGTGGATAATTCACCCCTCCACTTT.